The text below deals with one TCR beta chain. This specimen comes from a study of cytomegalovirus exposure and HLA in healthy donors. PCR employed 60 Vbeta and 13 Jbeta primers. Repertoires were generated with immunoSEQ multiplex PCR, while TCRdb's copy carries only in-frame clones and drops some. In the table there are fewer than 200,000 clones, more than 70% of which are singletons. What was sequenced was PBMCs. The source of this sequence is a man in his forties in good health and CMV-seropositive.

The CDR3 protein is CASSGRRRGNYNEQFF. DNA of the CDR3: TGTGCCAGCAGTGGGCGTCGGCGGGGCAACTACAATGAGCAGTTCTTC. This sequence joins TRBV28 and TRBJ2-1; weak D call: TRBD2 (6 bases). The CDR3 has 16 residues. Trimming shortened V by 5 bases and J by 3 bases, and 17 bases separated the two germline ends. Germline V lookup: CDR1 MDHEN, CDR2 SYDVKM.